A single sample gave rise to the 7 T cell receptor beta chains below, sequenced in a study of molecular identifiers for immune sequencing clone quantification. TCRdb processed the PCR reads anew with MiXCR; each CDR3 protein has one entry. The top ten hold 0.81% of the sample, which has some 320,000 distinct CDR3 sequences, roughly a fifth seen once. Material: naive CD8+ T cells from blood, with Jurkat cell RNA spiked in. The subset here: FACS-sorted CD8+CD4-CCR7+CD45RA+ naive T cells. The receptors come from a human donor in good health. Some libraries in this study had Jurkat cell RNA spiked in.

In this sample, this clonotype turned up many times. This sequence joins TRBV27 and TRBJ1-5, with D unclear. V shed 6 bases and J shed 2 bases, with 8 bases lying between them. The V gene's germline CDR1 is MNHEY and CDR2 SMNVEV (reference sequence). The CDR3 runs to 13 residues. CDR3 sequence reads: CASRLAGNQPQHF. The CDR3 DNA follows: TGTGCCAGCAGATTGGCGGGCAATCAGCCCCAGCATTTT.

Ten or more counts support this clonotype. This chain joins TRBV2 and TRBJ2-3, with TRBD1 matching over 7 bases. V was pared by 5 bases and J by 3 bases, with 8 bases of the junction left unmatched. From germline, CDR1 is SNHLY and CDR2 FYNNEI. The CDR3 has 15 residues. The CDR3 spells CASSRPGTVTDTQYF. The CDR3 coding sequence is TGTGCCAGCAGTCGTCCTGGGACAGTGACAGATACGCAGTATTTT.

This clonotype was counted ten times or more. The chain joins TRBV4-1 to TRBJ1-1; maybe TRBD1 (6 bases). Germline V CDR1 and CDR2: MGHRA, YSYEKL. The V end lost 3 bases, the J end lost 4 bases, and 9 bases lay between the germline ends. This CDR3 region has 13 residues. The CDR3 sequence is CASSQGAITEAFF. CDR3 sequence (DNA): TGCGCCAGCAGCCAGGGGGCTATCACTGAAGCTTTCTTT.

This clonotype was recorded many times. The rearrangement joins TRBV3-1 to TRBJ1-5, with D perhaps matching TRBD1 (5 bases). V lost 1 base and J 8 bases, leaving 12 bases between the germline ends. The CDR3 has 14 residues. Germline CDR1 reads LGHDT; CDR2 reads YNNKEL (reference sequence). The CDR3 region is CASSQVGETKPQHF. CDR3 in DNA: TGTGCCAGCAGCCAAGTGGGGGAAACGAAGCCCCAGCATTTT.

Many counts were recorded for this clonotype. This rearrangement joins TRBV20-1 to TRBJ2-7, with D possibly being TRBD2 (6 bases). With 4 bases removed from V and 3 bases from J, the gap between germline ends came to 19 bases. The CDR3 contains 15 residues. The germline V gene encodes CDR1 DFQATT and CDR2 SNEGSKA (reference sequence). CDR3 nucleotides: TGCAGTGCTACCGAATCCGGGACTGCGAACTACGAGCAGTACTTC. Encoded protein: CSATESGTANYEQYF.

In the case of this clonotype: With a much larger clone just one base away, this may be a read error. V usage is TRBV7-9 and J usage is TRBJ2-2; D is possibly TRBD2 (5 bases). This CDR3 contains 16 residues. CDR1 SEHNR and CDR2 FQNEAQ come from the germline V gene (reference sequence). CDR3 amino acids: CASSLLVGAVTGELLF. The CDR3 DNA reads TGTGCCAGCAGCTTATTGGTGGGAGCCGTCACCGGGGAGCTGCTTTTT.

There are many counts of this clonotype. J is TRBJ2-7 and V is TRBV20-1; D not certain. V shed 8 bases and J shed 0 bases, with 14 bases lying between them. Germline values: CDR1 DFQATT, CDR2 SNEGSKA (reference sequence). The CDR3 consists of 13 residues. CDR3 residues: CSSGPESSYEQYF. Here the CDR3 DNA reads TGCAGTTCTGGGCCAGAGAGCTCCTACGAGCAGTACTTC.